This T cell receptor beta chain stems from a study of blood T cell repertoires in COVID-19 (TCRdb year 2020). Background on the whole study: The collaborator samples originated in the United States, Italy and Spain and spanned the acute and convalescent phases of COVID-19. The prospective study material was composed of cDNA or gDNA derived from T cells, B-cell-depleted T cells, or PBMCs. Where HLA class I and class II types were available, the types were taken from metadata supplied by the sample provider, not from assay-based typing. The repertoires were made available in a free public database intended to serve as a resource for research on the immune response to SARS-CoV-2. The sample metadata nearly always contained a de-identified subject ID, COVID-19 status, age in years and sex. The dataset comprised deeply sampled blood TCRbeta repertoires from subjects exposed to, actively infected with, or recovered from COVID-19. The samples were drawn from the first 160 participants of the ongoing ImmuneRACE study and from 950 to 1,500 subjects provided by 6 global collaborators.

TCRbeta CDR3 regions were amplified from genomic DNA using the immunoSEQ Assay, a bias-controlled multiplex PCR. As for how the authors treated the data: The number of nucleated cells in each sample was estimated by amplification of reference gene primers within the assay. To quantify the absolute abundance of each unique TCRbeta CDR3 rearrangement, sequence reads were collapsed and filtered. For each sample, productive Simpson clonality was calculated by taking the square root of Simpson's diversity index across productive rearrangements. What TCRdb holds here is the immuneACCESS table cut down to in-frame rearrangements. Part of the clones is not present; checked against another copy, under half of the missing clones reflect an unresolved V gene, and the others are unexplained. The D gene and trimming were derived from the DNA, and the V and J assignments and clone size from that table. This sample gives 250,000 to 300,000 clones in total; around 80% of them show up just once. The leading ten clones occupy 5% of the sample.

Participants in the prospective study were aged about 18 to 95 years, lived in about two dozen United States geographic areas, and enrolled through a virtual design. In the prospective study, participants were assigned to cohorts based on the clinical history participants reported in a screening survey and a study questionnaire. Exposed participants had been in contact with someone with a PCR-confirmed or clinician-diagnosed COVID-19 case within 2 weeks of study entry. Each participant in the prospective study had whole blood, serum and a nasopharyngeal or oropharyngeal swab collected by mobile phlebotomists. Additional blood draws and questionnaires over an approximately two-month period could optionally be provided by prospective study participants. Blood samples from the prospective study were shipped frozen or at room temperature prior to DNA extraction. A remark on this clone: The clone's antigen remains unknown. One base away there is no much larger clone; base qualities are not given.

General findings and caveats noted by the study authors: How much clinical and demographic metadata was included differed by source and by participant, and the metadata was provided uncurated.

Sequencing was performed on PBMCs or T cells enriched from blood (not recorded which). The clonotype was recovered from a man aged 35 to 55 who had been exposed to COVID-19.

For the CDR3, the sequence is CASSDDGRGGQPQHF. The sequenced DNA: TGTGCCAGCAGTGATGACGGGAGGGGGGGCCAGCCCCAGCATTTT. The chain is encoded by TRBV2 joined to TRBJ1-5; perhaps TRBD1 is the D gene, with 6 bases matching. Taken from cysteine to phenylalanine, the CDR3 has 15 residues. Of the read, only the CDR3 DNA is kept; its 45 bases are in frame from base 1. V sheds 3 bases and J sheds 7 bases, leaving 16 bases between their ends. Based on the germline V gene, the CDR1 and CDR2 sequences are SNHLY and FYNNEI.